This T cell receptor (beta chain) is from a study of blood T cell repertoires in COVID-19. For the study at large: The study drew acute and convalescent COVID-19 samples from the United States, Italy and Spain. PBMCs, B-cell-depleted T cells, or T cells provided the cDNA or gDNA that made up the material.

As handled by the study authors: Reference gene primer amplification yielded estimated nucleated cell counts. The method was immunoSEQ multiplex PCR; TCRdb's version includes in-frame clones alone and lacks a portion of them. V and J calls and clone size come straight from that table; D and trimming were deduced from the DNA. The sample contains roughly 150,000 clones, 84% of which appear only once. This clone was observed once. The germline V gene encodes CDR1 SGHTA and CDR2 FQGNSA. The V and J ends lost 1 base and 1 base respectively, with 8 bases between them. The CDR3 consists of 15 residues. Material for sequencing was peripheral blood. The V and J genes are TRBV7-2 and TRBJ2-4; unclear D gene. The origin of this receptor is a woman aged 45-65 years with acute or convalescent COVID-19. The CDR3 loop is CASSLDRSAKNIQYF. CDR3 bases: TGTGCCAGCAGCTTAGACCGGTCGGCCAAAAACATTCAGTACTTC.